The rows below give T cell receptor beta chains drawn from one sample of a study of blood T cell repertoires in COVID-19. Assay: immunoSEQ multiplex PCR; the TCRdb copy retains only in-frame clones and omits some. The profile shows 150,000 to 200,000 clones, around nine tenths of them singletons. Sequenced material: PBMCs or T cells enriched from blood (not recorded which). The origin of the receptors is a woman aged 45 to 65 who had recovered from COVID-19. Each CDR3 is given with its conserved first and last residue. A D gene is named only where the DNA matches it firmly. Clone size is stated in some rows and not others, as once, few, many or a class when expanded.

>-|TRBV10-3|TRBJ2-7|-
CAISEAQNEQYF
TGTGCCATCAGTGAGGCCCAGAACGAGCAGTACTTC
>-|TRBV5-1|TRBJ2-3|TRBD1
CASSHIAGGITSTDTQYF
TGCGCCAGCAGCCACATCGCAGGGGGAATTACTAGCACAGATACGCAGTATTTT
>once|TRBV19|TRBJ1-4|TRBD1
CASSIRVQGELFF
TGTGCCAGTAGTATAAGGGTGCAGGGGGAACTGTTTTTT
>-|TRBV19|TRBJ2-3|-
CASSIRGSTDTQYF
TGTGCCAGTAGTATACGGGGGAGCACAGATACGCAGTATTTT
>-|TRBV5-1|TRBJ1-1|-
CASSDLTGDTEAFF
TGCGCCAGCAGCGACTTAACGGGGGACACTGAAGCTTTCTTT
>-|TRBV19|TRBJ1-1|-
CASRALKNTEAFF
TGTGCCAGTAGGGCCTTAAAGAACACTGAAGCTTTCTTT
>-|TRBV9|TRBJ2-3|-
CASSRQGTDTQYF
TGTGCCAGCAGCCGACAGGGCACAGATACGCAGTATTTT
>-|TRBV27|TRBJ2-5|-
CASSLGGWDNQGTQYF
TGTGCCAGCAGTTTAGGGGGTTGGGACAACCAGGGGACCCAGTACTTC
>-|TRBV11-3|TRBJ2-1|TRBD2
CASSRGITGGSYNEQFF
TGTGCCAGCAGCCGGGGGATCACGGGGGGCTCCTACAATGAGCAGTTCTTC
>-|TRBV7-3|TRBJ2-2|-
CASSSMPRDSNTGELFF
TGTGCCAGCAGCTCCATGCCCAGGGACTCGAACACCGGGGAGCTGTTTTTT
>-|TRBV7-8|TRBJ2-7|TRBD2
CASSYNWGGGRAYEQYF
TGTGCCAGCAGCTACAACTGGGGGGGAGGCCGAGCCTACGAGCAGTACTTC
>-|TRBV3-1/TRBV3-2|TRBJ2-3|-
CASSLQDTQYF
TGTGCCAGCAGCCTCCAGGATACGCAGTATTTT
>-|TRBV3-1/TRBV3-2|TRBJ1-1|-
CASSRGTEAFF
TGTGCCAGCAGCAGGGGGACTGAAGCTTTCTTT
>few|TRBV3-1/TRBV3-2|TRBJ1-5|-
CASSQDVALNQPQHF
TGTGCCAGCAGCCAAGACGTCGCACTAAATCAGCCCCAGCATTTT
>-|TRBV4-3|TRBJ1-4|TRBD1
CASSLGTGVNEKLFF
TGCGCCAGCAGCCTCGGGACAGGGGTCAACGAAAAACTGTTTTTT
>-|TRBV5-1|TRBJ1-4|TRBD1
CASSLADRGDEKLFF
TGCGCCAGCAGCTTAGCCGACAGGGGGGATGAAAAACTGTTTTTT
>-|TRBV5-1|TRBJ2-7|TRBD1
CASSSRQGRSYEQYF
TGCGCCAGCAGCTCTCGACAGGGGCGCTCCTACGAGCAGTACTTC
>-|TRBV27|TRBJ2-6|-
CASSLYPGPSSGANVLTF
TGTGCCAGCAGTTTATATCCAGGGCCAAGCTCTGGGGCCAACGTCCTGACTTTC